This T cell receptor beta chain was documented in a study of cytotoxic CD8 clonotypes in ibrutinib-treated CLL. The method was immunoSEQ multiplex PCR; TCRdb's version includes in-frame clones alone and lacks a portion of them. The sample shows around 91,000 clones, 70% to 90% of them seen only once. In its sample, this clone was seen a few times. The CDR3 totals 14 residues. The V gene lost 4 bases and the J gene lost 1 base, with 10 bases spanning the gap. Germline CDR1 reads MDHEN; CDR2 reads SYDVKM. The sample here was PBMCs, taken before ibrutinib treatment. The TCR was taken from a human donor with chronic lymphocytic leukemia. This chain links TRBV28 with TRBJ1-1; weak D call: TRBD1 (6 bases). Written as DNA, the CDR3 is TGTGCCAGCAGTTGGGTAGGGGGGAACACTGAAGCTTTCTTT. As protein: CASSWVGGNTEAFF.